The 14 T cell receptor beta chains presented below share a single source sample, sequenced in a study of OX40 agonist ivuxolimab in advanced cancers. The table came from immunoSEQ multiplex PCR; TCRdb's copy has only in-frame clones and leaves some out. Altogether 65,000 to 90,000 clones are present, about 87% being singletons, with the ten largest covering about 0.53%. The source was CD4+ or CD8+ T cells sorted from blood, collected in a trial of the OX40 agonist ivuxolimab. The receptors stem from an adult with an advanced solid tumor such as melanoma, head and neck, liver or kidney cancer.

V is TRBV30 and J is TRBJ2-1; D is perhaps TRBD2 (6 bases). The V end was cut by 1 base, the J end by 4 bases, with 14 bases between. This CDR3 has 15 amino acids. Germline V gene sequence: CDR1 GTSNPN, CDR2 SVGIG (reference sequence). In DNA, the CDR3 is TGTGCCTGGAGTGAAACTAGCAGCACTTACAATGAGCAGTTCTTC. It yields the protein CAWSETSSTYNEQFF.

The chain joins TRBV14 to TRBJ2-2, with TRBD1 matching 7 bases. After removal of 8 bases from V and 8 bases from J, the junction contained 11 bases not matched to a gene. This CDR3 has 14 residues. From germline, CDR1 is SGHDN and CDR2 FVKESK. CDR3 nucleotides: TGTGCCAGCGCCAGCTACAGGGGCGAGGGGGAGCTGTTTTTT. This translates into CASASYRGEGELFF.

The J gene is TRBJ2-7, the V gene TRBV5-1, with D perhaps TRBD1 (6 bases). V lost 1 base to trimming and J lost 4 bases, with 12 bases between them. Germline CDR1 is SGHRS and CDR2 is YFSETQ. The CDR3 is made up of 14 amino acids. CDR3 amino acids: CASSLTGSLYEQYF. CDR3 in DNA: TGCGCCAGCAGCTTGACAGGGTCCCTTTACGAGCAGTACTTC.

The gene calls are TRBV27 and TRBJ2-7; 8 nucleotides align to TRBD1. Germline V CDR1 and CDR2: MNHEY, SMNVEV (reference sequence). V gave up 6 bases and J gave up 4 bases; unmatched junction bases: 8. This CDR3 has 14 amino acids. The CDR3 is CASSRQGTFYEQYF. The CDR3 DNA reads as TGTGCCAGCAGCCGACAGGGGACTTTTTACGAGCAGTACTTC.

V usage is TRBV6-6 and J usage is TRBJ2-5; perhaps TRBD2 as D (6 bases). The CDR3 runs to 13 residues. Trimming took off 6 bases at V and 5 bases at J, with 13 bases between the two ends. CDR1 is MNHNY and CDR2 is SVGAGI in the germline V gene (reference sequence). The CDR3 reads CASSHGGAETQYF. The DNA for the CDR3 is TGTGCCAGCAGCCACGGGGGAGCGGAGACCCAGTACTTC.

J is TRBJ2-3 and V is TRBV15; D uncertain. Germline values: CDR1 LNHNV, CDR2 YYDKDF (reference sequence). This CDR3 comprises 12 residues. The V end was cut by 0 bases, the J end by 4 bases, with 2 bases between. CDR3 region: CATSREADTQYF. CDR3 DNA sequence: TGTGCCACCAGCAGAGAGGCAGATACGCAGTATTTT.

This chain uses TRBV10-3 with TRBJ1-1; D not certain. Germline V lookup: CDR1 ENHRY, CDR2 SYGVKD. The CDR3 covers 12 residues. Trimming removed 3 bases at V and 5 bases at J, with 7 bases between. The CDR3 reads CAISDIGTEAFF. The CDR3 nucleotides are TGTGCCATCAGTGACATCGGGACTGAAGCTTTCTTT.

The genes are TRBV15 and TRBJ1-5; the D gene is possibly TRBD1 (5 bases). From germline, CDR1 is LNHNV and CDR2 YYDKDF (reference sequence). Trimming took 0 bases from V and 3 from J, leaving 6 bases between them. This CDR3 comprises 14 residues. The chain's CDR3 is CATSRDRVNQPQHF. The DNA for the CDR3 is TGTGCCACCAGCAGAGACAGGGTCAATCAGCCCCAGCATTTT.

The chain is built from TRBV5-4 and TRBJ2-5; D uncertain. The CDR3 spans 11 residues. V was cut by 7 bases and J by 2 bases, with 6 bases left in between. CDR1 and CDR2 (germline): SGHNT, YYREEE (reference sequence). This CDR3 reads CASGNQETQYF. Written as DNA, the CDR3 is TGTGCCAGCGGGAATCAAGAGACCCAGTACTTC.

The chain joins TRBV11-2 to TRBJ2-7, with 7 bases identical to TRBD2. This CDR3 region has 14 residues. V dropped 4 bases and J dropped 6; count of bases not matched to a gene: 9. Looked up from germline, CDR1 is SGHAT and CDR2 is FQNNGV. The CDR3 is CASSSLGGWAEQYF. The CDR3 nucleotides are TGTGCCAGCAGCTCGTTGGGGGGGTGGGCCGAGCAGTACTTC.

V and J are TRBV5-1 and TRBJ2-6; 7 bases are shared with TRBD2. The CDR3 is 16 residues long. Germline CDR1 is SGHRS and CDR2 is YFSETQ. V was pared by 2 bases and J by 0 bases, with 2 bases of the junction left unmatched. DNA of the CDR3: TGCGCCAGCAGCTTTGGCGGGGGCTCTGGGGCCAACGTCCTGACTTTC. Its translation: CASSFGGGSGANVLTF.

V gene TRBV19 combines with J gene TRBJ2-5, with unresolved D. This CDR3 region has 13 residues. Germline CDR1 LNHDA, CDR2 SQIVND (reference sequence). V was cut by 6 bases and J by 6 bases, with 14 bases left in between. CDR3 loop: CASSQRIEKTQYF. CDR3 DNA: TGTGCCAGTAGCCAAAGGATAGAGAAGACCCAGTACTTC.

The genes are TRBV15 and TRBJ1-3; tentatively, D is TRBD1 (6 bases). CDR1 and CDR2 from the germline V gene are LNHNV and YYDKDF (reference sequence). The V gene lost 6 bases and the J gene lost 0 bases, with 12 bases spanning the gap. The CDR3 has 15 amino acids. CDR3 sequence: CATRNEGGSGNTIYF. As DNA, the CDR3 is TGTGCCACCAGGAATGAAGGGGGCTCTGGAAACACCATATATTTT.

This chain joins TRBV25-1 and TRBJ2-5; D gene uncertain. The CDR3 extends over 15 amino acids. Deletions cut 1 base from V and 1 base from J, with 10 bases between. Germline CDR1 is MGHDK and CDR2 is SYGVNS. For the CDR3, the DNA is TGTGCCAGCAGTGAATTCCGGACGGCCCAAGAGACCCAGTACTTC. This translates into CASSEFRTAQETQYF.